This is a list of T cell receptor beta chains from one sample in a study of blood T cell repertoires in COVID-19. The table came from immunoSEQ multiplex PCR; TCRdb's copy has only in-frame clones and leaves some out. The sample yields a few hundred thousand clones, roughly 84% seen once. The sequenced material came from PBMCs or T cells enriched from blood (not recorded which). These receptors were taken from a man aged 25-45 years in a cohort exposed to, infected with or recovered from COVID-19 (not recorded which). CDR3s include the opening cysteine and the closing phenylalanine or tryptophan. The D gene is left open where the match is weak. For some rows the clone size is stated as once, few or many, or as a class when expanded; others skip it.

TRBJ1-1,NA,NA,TRBV15,CATRAGGRANTEAFF,TGTGCCACCAGAGCGGGCGGAAGGGCGAACACTGAAGCTTTCTTT
TRBJ2-1,NA,TRBD2,TRBV19,CASSLSGSSYNEQFF,TGTGCCAGTAGTCTTAGCGGGAGCTCCTACAATGAGCAGTTCTTC
TRBJ2-7,many,NA,TRBV12-3/TRBV12-4,CASSFLGGVEQYF,TGTGCCAGCAGTTTCCTCGGAGGGGTCGAGCAGTACTTC
TRBJ2-2,NA,TRBD1,TRBV7-2,CASSRGQGASRELFF,TGTGCCAGCAGCCGCGGACAGGGGGCAAGCAGGGAGCTGTTTTTT
TRBJ2-2,NA,NA,TRBV9,CASSVNQAAANTGELFF,TGTGCCAGCAGCGTAAACCAGGCCGCTGCGAACACCGGGGAGCTGTTTTTT
TRBJ1-1,NA,TRBD1,TRBV5-1,CASSWDRTGENTEAFF,TGCGCCAGCAGCTGGGATCGGACAGGGGAGAACACTGAAGCTTTCTTT
TRBJ2-2,NA,TRBD2,TRBV4-1,CASSQERLAGGTGELFF,TGCGCCAGCAGCCAAGAAAGACTAGCGGGAGGAACCGGGGAGCTGTTTTTT
TRBJ2-7,few,NA,TRBV27,CASSSPRGRNEQYF,TGTGCCAGCAGTTCCCCCAGGGGTAGGAACGAGCAGTACTTC
TRBJ1-5,NA,TRBD1,TRBV19,CASRLDRDRIQPQHF,TGTGCCAGTAGATTAGACAGGGATCGTATTCAGCCCCAGCATTTT
TRBJ2-1,NA,TRBD2,TRBV7-3,CASSPGGSAYNEQFF,TGTGCCAGCAGCCCGGGGGGTTCGGCCTACAATGAGCAGTTCTTC
TRBJ2-7,NA,TRBD2,TRBV4-2,CASSQSLAGSSYEQYF,TGTGCCAGCAGCCAATCCCTAGCGGGGAGCTCCTACGAGCAGTACTTC
TRBJ1-2,NA,TRBD1,TRBV5-1,CASSGGGQAYYGYTF,TGCGCCAGCAGCGGAGGGGGACAGGCGTACTATGGCTACACCTTC
TRBJ2-1,NA,TRBD1,TRBV29-1,CSKTQGAMGRDEQFF,TGCAGCAAGACCCAGGGGGCCATGGGCCGCGATGAGCAGTTCTTC
TRBJ2-7,NA,TRBD2,TRBV4-3,CASSLTSGSLYEQYF,TGCGCCAGCAGCCTCACTAGCGGGTCTCTCTACGAGCAGTACTTC